The text below deals with one T cell receptor (beta chain). This clonotype was detected many times. Its target antigen remains unknown. It has no much larger one-base neighbor in the sample; base qualities were not kept. Set within a cohort of healthcare workers in London, UK, this nested case-control study involved weekly PCR testing of nasopharyngeal swabs along with blood sampling. Between 23 and 31 March 2020, the week of the UK lockdown, healthcare workers were enrolled and then followed up weekly for as long as 16 weeks. CDR1 and CDR2, looked up from the germline V gene, are LGHNA and YSLEER. Between the V and J ends, shortened by 5 bases and 4 bases respectively, the junction contains 18 bases. The CDR3 has 17 amino acids, counting the end cysteine and phenylalanine. Of the read, only the CDR3 DNA is kept; its 51 bases are in frame from base 1. Library generation was performed with 5' RACE. TCRdb names NextSeq 500 as the instrument used. To correct for sequencing error and PCR bias, the TCR library protocol tagged individual cDNA molecules with unique molecular identifiers. Sequencing covered both TCR alpha and beta chains, and within each sample the abundances of alpha and beta sequences were tightly co-correlated. For the original study's pipeline: Decombinator V4 was used to perform V gene, J gene and CDR3 annotation of TCR sequences. Expanded TCRs were defined as changing significantly between any two time points under a Poisson model with p below 0.0001. Abundances of TCRs were expressed as counts per million after normalisation to the total number of TCRs sequenced in each sample. TRAV1-2 paired with TRAJ12, TRAJ20 or TRAJ33 defined MAIT TCRs, while TRAV10 paired with TRAJ18 defined iNKT TCRs. A search of VDJdb, accessed on 1 November 2021, was run for TCRs annotated to CMV, EBV and SARS-CoV-2, with TCRs annotated for multiple antigens excluded. TCRdb reprocessing: public reads trimmed at Q25 with fastp, clones called with MiXCR, in-frame beta chains kept. Each entry is one CDR3 protein sequence, shown with its most common DNA and genes. The V and J calls were not made by the authors but by TCRdb's processing. This sample is represented by roughly 51,000 distinct CDR3 sequences; 5.5% to 8% of them were singletons. The ten largest clones take up less than 3.5% of the sample.

This entry is derived from a study of early T cells in non-severe SARS-CoV-2 infection (dated by TCRdb to about 2021). For the wider study: Because TCR sequencing relied on bulk RNA taken from unsorted whole blood, pairing of alpha and beta chains was not possible.

The full study reports these points: VDJdb matching was skewed toward anti-spike CD8 responses and likely underestimated virus-specific expansions by missing private and CD4 specificities.

The sequence was obtained from an adult who was a healthcare worker with PCR-confirmed SARS-CoV-2 infection or an uninfected control (not recorded which). The chain is encoded by TRBV4-3 joined to TRBJ1-6; the D gene cannot be named for sure. Here the sequenced sample was whole blood, taken at baseline. The CDR3 sequence is CASSDTHGYPYNSPLHF. The bases are TGCGCCAGCAGCGATACCCATGGCTACCCATATAATTCACCCCTCCACTTT.